This TCR beta chain is from a study of tumor-infiltrating lymphocytes in primary liver carcinoma. Looked up from germline, CDR1 is SQVTM and CDR2 is ANQGSEA. This CDR3 contains 15 residues. Co-extraction of both nucleic acids (RNA and DNA) used about 18-34 mg of unsorted bulk tissue. Turning to this clonotype: Since the CDR3 does not end with the conserved phenylalanine or tryptophan, this likely comes from a read error.

Total RNA amounting to around 530 ng was the source from which TCR beta cDNA was made with a constant-region primer. Slightly modified ARM-PCR with three nested multiplex PCR rounds yielded TCR beta libraries. Each of the first two PCR rounds ran about 9 cycles with TRBV1-TRBV30 forward and C-beta reverse primers. TCRdb processed the multiplex PCR reads anew with MiXCR; each CDR3 protein has one entry. The sample contains 45,000 to 65,000 distinct CDR3 sequences, roughly 80% of which appear only once. Sequencing input: liver tumor tissue from sampling region 5. Subset denoted: tumor region T5, tumor centre. The rearrangement links TRBV29-1 to TRBJ2-5; TRBD1 agrees at 10 bases. The source of this sequence is a man aged 40-55 years with primary liver carcinoma and hepatitis B virus infection. The CDR3 DNA reads TGCAACGTTGAGCCCGACAGGGGGCGGCAAGCGACCCAGTACCTC. Translated: CNVEPDRGRQATQYL.